The 21 T cell receptor beta chains below all came from one sample that was sequenced in a study of siplizumab effects on memory and regulatory T cells. TCRdb keeps only in-frame clones here, not all; method: immunoSEQ multiplex PCR. The sample consists of 110,000 or so clones, about 90% of them appearing once. The sequencing sample was made of Tregs sorted from blood. Receptor source: a human donor in good health.

V usage is TRBV6-1 and J usage is TRBJ2-7; 10 bases are a match to TRBD1. The CDR3 spans 15 residues. Germline CDR1 MNHNS, CDR2 SASEGT. The V and J ends lost 6 bases and 4 bases, in that order; junction bases with no gene match: 9. In nucleotides, the CDR3 is TGTGCCAGCAGCCCTAGACAGGGGGCAGTGTACGAGCAGTACTTC. Protein: CASSPRQGAVYEQYF.

V usage is TRBV5-1 and J usage is TRBJ2-4, with D possibly being TRBD2 (5 bases). V was cut by 4 bases and J by 8 bases, with 16 bases left in between. In germline, CDR1 is SGHRS, CDR2 YFSETQ. The CDR3 is 14 residues long. This chain's CDR3 is CASSTGQPGDIQYF. CDR3 bases: TGCGCCAGCAGCACCGGCCAACCCGGGGACATTCAGTACTTC.

V usage is TRBV19 and J usage is TRBJ1-2; TRBD1 is a possible D gene (5 bases). Trimming took 3 bases from V and 6 from J, leaving 23 bases between them. This CDR3 is 17 amino acids long. Germline V CDR1 and CDR2: LNHDA, SQIVND (reference sequence). Here the CDR3 reads CASSIPNAGLKRDGYTF. CDR3 sequence (DNA): TGTGCCAGTAGTATCCCGAATGCAGGGCTCAAGAGGGATGGCTACACCTTC. The whole variable domain, remainder taken from reference TRBV19 and TRBJ1-2, is DGGITQSPKYLFRKEGQNVTLSCEQNLNHDAMYWYRQDPGQGLRLIYYSQIVNDFQKGDIAEGYSVSREKKESFPLTVTSAQKNPTAFYLCASSIPNAGLKRDGYTFGSGTRLTVV.

The chain uses TRBV6-5 and TRBJ1-1; 8 bases are a match to TRBD1. Germline V gene lookup returns CDR1 MNHEY and CDR2 SVGAGI. Trimming cost V 4 bases and J 1 base; bases outside gene matches: 5. The CDR3 is 15 residues long. The CDR3 DNA sequence: TGTGCCAGCAGTTCCAGGACAGGGAGGAACACTGAAGCTTTCTTT. Protein sequence: CASSSRTGRNTEAFF.

The V and J genes are TRBV7-2 and TRBJ1-2; possible D gene TRBD1, 6 bases. The V gene's germline CDR1 is SGHTA and CDR2 FQGNSA. The CDR3 contains 15 residues. With 5 bases removed from V and 7 bases from J, the gap between germline ends came to 20 bases. The CDR3 DNA reads TGTGCCAGCAGCCCACGGATCAGGGGAGTAGGTGGCTACACCTTC. This codes for CASSPRIRGVGGYTF.

This clone was detected only a few times. The V gene is TRBV29-1, the J gene TRBJ2-5; 8 nucleotides match TRBD1. The V segment lost 4 bases and the J segment 4 bases; nucleotides outside the gene matches: 2. Germline V gives CDR1 SQVTM, CDR2 ANQGSEA. The CDR3 extends over 12 amino acids. CDR3 amino acids: CSVVDRGETQYF. CDR3 nucleotide sequence: TGCAGCGTTGTTGACAGGGGAGAGACCCAGTACTTC.

CDR3 bases: TGTGCCAGCAGCTTCGTCCAGAAAGAGACCCAGTACTTC. Residues: CASSFVQKETQYF. The chain employs TRBV11-2 and TRBJ2-5; D is ambiguous. There are 13 residues in the CDR3. Trimming cost V 3 bases and J 3 bases, with 8 bases left between them. Germline CDR1 and CDR2: SGHAT and FQNNGV.

V usage is TRBV7-2 and J usage is TRBJ1-1; D possibly corresponds to TRBD1 (6 bases). Trimming took off 5 bases at V and 6 bases at J, with 16 bases between the two ends. The CDR3 is made up of 14 amino acids. Germline CDR1 reads SGHTA; CDR2 reads FQGNSA. CDR3 sequence reads: CASSPGGGSSEAFF. The CDR3 DNA reads TGTGCCAGCAGCCCCGGGGGGGGCTCGTCTGAAGCTTTCTTT.

The CDR3 loop is CASSAGEGATYEQYF. Written as DNA, the CDR3 is TGTGCCAGCAGTGCCGGGGAAGGGGCGACCTACGAGCAGTACTTC. The rearrangement joins TRBV28 to TRBJ2-7; D is perhaps TRBD1 or TRBD2 (5 bases each). Germline V gene sequence: CDR1 MDHEN, CDR2 SYDVKM. V gave up 5 bases and J gave up 2 bases, with 16 bases separating them. There are 15 residues in the CDR3.

This chain uses TRBV11-3 with TRBJ2-3; 7 positions match TRBD1. This CDR3 spans 17 amino acids. CDR1 is SGHNT and CDR2 is YENEEA in the germline V gene. V lost 1 base, J lost 1 base, and 8 bases stayed unmatched. The CDR3 DNA follows: TGTGCCAGCAGCTTAGGGACACAGGGGATCGGCACAGATACGCAGTATTTT. Protein: CASSLGTQGIGTDTQYF. The full variable domain, rest sourced from reference TRBV11-3 and TRBJ2-3, is EAGVVQSPRYKIIEKKQPVAFWCNPISGHNTLYWYLQNLGQGPELLIRYENEEAVDDSQLPKDRFSAERLKGVDSTLKIQPAELGDSAVYLCASSLGTQGIGTDTQYFGPGTRLTVL.

The chain is built from TRBV2 and TRBJ2-5; no clear D. The V gene's germline CDR1 is SNHLY and CDR2 FYNNEI. CDR3 size: 13 residues. The V and J ends lost 6 bases and 3 bases respectively, with 11 bases between them. The DNA of the CDR3 is TGTGCCAGCAGGCGTCCCGGAGAAGAGACCCAGTACTTC. This encodes CASRRPGEETQYF. The whole variable domain, filled in from reference TRBV2 and TRBJ2-5, reads EPEVTQTPSHQVTQMGQEVILRCVPISNHLYFYWYRQILGQKVEFLVSFYNNEISEKSEIFDDQFSVERPDGSNFTLKIRSTKLEDSAMYFCASRRPGEETQYFGPGTRLLVL.

The table lists this clone with a few counts. V is TRBV5-6 and J is TRBJ2-1, with D possibly being TRBD1 (6 bases). V lost 3 bases to trimming and J lost 5 bases, with 15 bases between them. Germline lookup yields CDR1 SGHDT and CDR2 YYEEEE. The CDR3 loop spans 15 amino acids. The CDR3: CASSWRSGVNNEQFF. The CDR3, as DNA: TGTGCCAGCAGCTGGCGCTCAGGGGTTAACAATGAGCAGTTCTTC.

The chain is built from TRBV9 and TRBJ2-3; D remains ambiguous. Trimming pared 0 bases from V and 2 bases from J, leaving 10 bases between. CDR3 length: 15 residues. Germline CDR1 SGDLS, CDR2 YYNGEE. The CDR3 DNA reads TGTGCCAGCAGCGTAGCAGGCAGGTCCACAGATACGCAGTATTTT. Its translation: CASSVAGRSTDTQYF.

The chain is built from TRBV2 and TRBJ1-5; D is ambiguous. This CDR3 contains 15 residues. V was shortened by 2 bases and J by 0 bases, with 8 bases between the two germline ends. From germline, CDR1 is SNHLY and CDR2 FYNNEI. The CDR3 reads CASSESGYSNQPQHF. The DNA for the CDR3 is TGTGCCAGCAGTGAAAGCGGCTATAGCAATCAGCCCCAGCATTTT.

The genes are TRBV25-1 and TRBJ2-5; D could derive from TRBD1 or TRBD2 (5 bases each). There are 17 residues in the CDR3. The ends were cut back, 1 base at V and 2 bases at J, with 17 bases in the middle. Germline assignment: CDR1 MGHDK and CDR2 SYGVNS. The CDR3 DNA reads as TGTGCCAGCAGTGAATTAGAGGGACGGGTAGGTCAAGAGACCCAGTACTTC. As protein: CASSELEGRVGQETQYF.

The table lists this clone with a count of one. The V gene is TRBV25-1, the J gene TRBJ1-2, with D unclear. V dropped 3 bases and J dropped 7 bases, with 9 bases sitting between them. The CDR3 is 12 amino acids. Germline CDR1 MGHDK, CDR2 SYGVNS. CDR3 sequence reads: CASSDGNSGYTF. The CDR3 DNA follows: TGTGCCAGCAGTGATGGGAATAGTGGCTACACCTTC.

V gene TRBV2 combines with J gene TRBJ2-5; possibly TRBD1 for D (5 bases). This CDR3 is built from 15 residues. V dropped 2 bases and J dropped 1 base, with 11 bases sitting between them. Germline values: CDR1 SNHLY, CDR2 FYNNEI. The CDR3 sequence: CASSEPGHIQETQYF. The DNA for the CDR3 is TGTGCCAGCAGTGAACCCGGACACATCCAAGAGACCCAGTACTTC. The full variable domain, rest sourced from reference TRBV2 and TRBJ2-5, is EPEVTQTPSHQVTQMGQEVILRCVPISNHLYFYWYRQILGQKVEFLVSFYNNEISEKSEIFDDQFSVERPDGSNFTLKIRSTKLEDSAMYFCASSEPGHIQETQYFGPGTRLLVL.

The chain carries TRBV20-1 and TRBJ2-7; D assignment may be TRBD1 or TRBD2 (6 bases each). CDR1 DFQATT and CDR2 SNEGSKA come from the germline V gene (reference sequence). V lost 4 bases and J 6 bases, leaving 10 bases between the germline ends. The CDR3 consists of 11 residues. The chain's CDR3 is CSAKRGAEQYF. The CDR3 DNA follows: TGCAGTGCTAAAAGGGGGGCCGAGCAGTACTTC.

This chain links TRBV29-1 with TRBJ2-7; 8 nucleotides align to TRBD1. The CDR3 is 14 residues long. CDR1 is SQVTM, CDR2 ANQGSEA, per germline. V shed 2 bases, J shed 4 bases, and the junction held 7 bases outside the gene matches. CDR3 DNA sequence: TGCAGCGTTGAACGGCAGGGGGCAGGATACGAGCAGTACTTC. Protein: CSVERQGAGYEQYF.

As DNA, the CDR3 is TGCGCCAGCAGCCACATCCGGGGAACCTCCTACAATGAGCAGTTCTTC. Translating gives CASSHIRGTSYNEQFF. This chain joins TRBV5-1 and TRBJ2-1, with a tentative D call TRBD2 (5 bases). From germline, CDR1 is SGHRS and CDR2 YFSETQ. The CDR3 is 16 amino acids. V was clipped by 4 bases and J by 0 bases, with 14 bases between them.

The V gene is TRBV6-5, the J gene TRBJ1-6; 11 bases match TRBD1. Germline CDR1 and CDR2: MNHEY and SVGAGI. V trimming: 2 bases; J trimming: 9 bases; junction bases outside the gene matches: 3. The CDR3 is 15 amino acids. In nucleotides, the CDR3 is TGTGCCAGCAGTTACACGGACAGGGGGCGTTCACCCCTCCACTTT. This sequence encodes CASSYTDRGRSPLHF.